These T cell receptor beta chains were read from a single sample in a study of T cells in Graves' hyperthyroidism and ophthalmopathy. One entry per CDR3 protein, called by TCRdb with MiXCR from the multiplex PCR reads. The table shows around 350,000 distinct CDR3 sequences, with around a quarter occurring only once. The specimen sequenced was blood. These TCRs come from a man aged 45-65 years with Graves' hyperthyroidism. Each CDR3 is given with its conserved first and last residue. D genes are given only for firm matches. Size is omitted from some rows. Given values are once, few, many or a class for expanded clones.

j_call | cdr3_length | v_call | d_call | clone_size | cdr3_nt | cdr3_aa
TRBJ2-3 | 15 | TRBV28 | - | many | TGTGCCAGCCAATTCCCCTACGACGGCACAGATACGCAGTATTTT | CASQFPYDGTDTQYF
TRBJ2-4 | 16 | TRBV6-2/TRBV6-3 | - | - | TGTGCCAGCAGTCCAGGGTACACCTTAGCCAAAAACATTCAGTACTTC | CASSPGYTLAKNIQYF
TRBJ1-4 | 13 | TRBV24-1 | - | - | TGTGCCACCAGTGATTGGGGAAAGGAAAAACTGTCTTTT | CATSDWGKEKLSF
TRBJ2-3 | 16 | TRBV19 | TRBD1 | once | TGTGCCAGCAGGGACAGGGGGCTTTCTTACACAGATACGCAGTATTTT | CASRDRGLSYTDTQYF
TRBJ1-1 | 14 | TRBV20-1 | - | many | TGCAGTGCTAGGAGGGGCGGGCAGGACACTGAAGCTTTCTTT | CSARRGGQDTEAFF
TRBJ2-5 | 14 | TRBV18 | - | - | TGTGCCAGCTCACGCGGGACAAACCAAGAGACCCAGTACTTC | CASSRGTNQETQYF
TRBJ1-3 | 15 | TRBV7-2 | - | - | TGTGCCAGCAGCTTAGAGGGACCTCGTGGAAACACCATATATTTT | CASSLEGPRGNTIYF
TRBJ2-7 | 13 | TRBV16 | - | few | TGTGCCAGCAGCCATGGTACGGACTACGAGCAGTACTTC | CASSHGTDYEQYF
TRBJ2-7 | 13 | TRBV12-3/TRBV12-4 | - | few | TGTGCCACCTCCGGACAGAGCTCCTACGAGCAGTACTTC | CATSGQSSYEQYF
TRBJ2-7 | 13 | TRBV5-1 | - | few | TGCGCCAGCAGCCCCCTCGGGAAATACGAGCAGTACTTC | CASSPLGKYEQYF
TRBJ2-7 | 14 | TRBV5-1 | - | - | TGCGCCAGCAGCTTGGGGGTGACAAACTACGAGCAGTACTTC | CASSLGVTNYEQYF
TRBJ2-4 | 13 | TRBV15 | - | few | TGTGCCACAGCCCATGGGGCTAGCAACATTCAGTACTTC | CATAHGASNIQYF
TRBJ1-2 | 11 | TRBV12-3/TRBV12-4 | - | - | TGTGCCAGCAGTGGAGGCTATGGCTACACCTTC | CASSGGYGYTF
TRBJ2-3 | 14 | TRBV19 | - | - | TGCGCCAGTCCAGCGGGTCTCTGGGCAGATACGCAGTATTTT | CASPAGLWADTQYF
TRBJ2-1 | 14 | TRBV2 | - | - | TGTGCCAGCAGTGGCCTCAGCTCCTACAATGAGCAGTTCTTC | CASSGLSSYNEQFF
TRBJ1-1 | 14 | TRBV7-9 | - | - | TGTGCCAGCAGCTACACAGGACTGCGAACTGAAGCTTTCTTT | CASSYTGLRTEAFF
TRBJ1-4 | 16 | TRBV2 | TRBD1 | - | TGTGCCAGCAGATCGGGACAGGGGGTTCAAGTTGAAAAACTGTTTTTT | CASRSGQGVQVEKLFF
TRBJ1-4 | 14 | TRBV2 | TRBD1 | - | TGTGCCAGCAGGCCGGGACAGTATAATGAAAAACTGTTTTTT | CASRPGQYNEKLFF
TRBJ2-1 | 15 | TRBV3-1 | TRBD2 | many | TGTGCCAGCAGCCGGGGACTAGCGAATACCAATGAGCAGTTCTTC | CASSRGLANTNEQFF
TRBJ2-3 | 15 | TRBV5-1 | - | - | TGCGCCAGCAGCCCCGGGGCGACGGGCACAGATACGCAGTATTTT | CASSPGATGTDTQYF
TRBJ2-1 | 12 | TRBV28 | - | few | TGTGCCAGCAGTTTATATGAAAATGAGCAGTTCTTC | CASSLYENEQFF
TRBJ2-7 | 14 | TRBV4-1 | - | few | TGCGCCAGCAGCCAAGATTCAGGTTTGGCCGAGCAGTACTTC | CASSQDSGLAEQYF